This T cell receptor beta chain was captured by sequencing in a study of graft-versus-host responses after intestinal transplantation (dated by TCRdb to about 2021). Background on the whole study: The transplants that recipients got were multivisceral, liver-intestinal, or isolated intestinal. Donor T cell macrochimerism was defined as a peak of at least 4% donor T cells among recipient peripheral blood mononuclear cells. Graft-versus-host and host-versus-graft alloreactive T cell clones were tracked in the graft, circulation and bone marrow after intestinal transplantation using bulk TCR-beta CDR3 sequencing. Every recipient was given anti-thymocyte globulin induction, then maintenance tacrolimus and steroids for 2 to 3 years. Of the 20 to 25 intestinal transplant recipients enrolled in the cohort, one of whom was a retransplant, a few patients without pretransplant specimens were excluded. Rather than being sequenced by the commercial service, samples from a few later patients were sequenced in-house on an Illumina MiSeq and processed with MiXCR. To identify alloreactive clones, pre-transplant mixed lymphocyte reaction products were sequenced and then compared with unstimulated pre-transplant donor and recipient T cells. Findings and caveats that apply to the study as a whole: Conclusions were limited by the relatively low number and heterogeneity of intestinal transplant patients. Early after transplant, peak levels of circulating GvH clones were associated with declines in HvG clones. GvH clones were detected in recipient bone marrow, and some appeared earlier in ileal mucosa or blood, consistent with an intestinal mucosal origin. Patients with donor T cell macrochimerism had high GvH to HvG T cell clonal ratios in their allografts.

The sample's time point, from its label and the paper: cells obtained before transplantation from donor or recipient. CD3+CD4+ and CD3+CD8+ populations were FACS-sorted from unstimulated pre-transplant donor and recipient cells taken from spleen or lymph nodes. Of note for this clone: Its antigen is currently not known. Qualities for individual bases were not recorded, and no much larger clone is one base off.

The V end gives up 8 bases and the J end 0 bases, leaving 12 bases in the junction not matched to a gene. CDR1 and CDR2 are read off the germline V gene as KGHSH and LQKENI. Reading from cysteine to phenylalanine, the CDR3 counts 16 amino acids. The kept DNA is CDR3 alone, 48 bases in frame from the first base. The method behind the library was the immunoSEQ multiplex PCR assay. For most patients, genomic DNA was isolated with the Qiagen DNeasy Blood and Tissue Kit and shipped frozen to Adaptive Biotechnologies for TCR sequencing. For most patients, genomic DNA was subjected to high-throughput TCR-beta CDR3 sequencing by Adaptive Biotechnologies. Processing in the source paper ran as follows. Adaptive's ImmunoSEQ software supplied the TCR sequencing data for 18 patients, while MiXCR and VDJtools were used to process three other patients. To correct CD4 versus CD8 sorting errors, sequences present in both subsets at a frequency ratio below 5:1 were removed. CDR3 nucleotide sequences shared between donor and recipient were removed because the origin of such sequences could not be assigned. To count as alloreactive, a clone needed at least 2-fold expansion over unstimulated cells and a minimum CFSE-low frequency of 0.002% (template counts) or 0.001% (read counts). Clones were considered mappable if detected in sequenced pre-transplant spleen, lymph node, or MLR CFSE-low populations of the donor or recipient. The cumulative frequency of alloreactive clones was calculated as a percentage of all sequences, weighted by copy number. TCRdb limited this immuneACCESS table to in-frame rearrangements with V and J called. A share of clones is missing; checked studies link under half to unresolved V genes, and the rest is unexplained. V and J calls and clone size are as listed in that table; D and trimming were resolved from the DNA. The sample table lists some 90,000 clones, approximately 78% of them with a count of one. About 0.8% of the sample rests with the top ten.

The chain links TRBV18 with TRBJ1-2, with 7 middle bases fitting TRBD1. The source material was unstimulated CD4+ T cells sorted from spleen or lymph node cells, sampled before intestinal transplant. The TCR was taken from a human donor who received an intestinal transplant. The CDR3 protein sequence reads: CASTGTARTSNYGYTF. The bases read TGTGCCAGCACAGGGACAGCGCGAACCTCTAACTATGGCTACACCTTC.